The clone carrying this T cell receptor beta chain was seen at least ten times. The germline V gene has CDR1 MDHEN and CDR2 SYDVKM. Trimming stripped 3 bases from V and 6 bases from J, with 7 bases between. This CDR3 is 12 amino acids long. Amplification targeted TCR beta CDR3 regions from RNA transcripts. The TCR CDR3 first-round RT-PCR relied on the HTBI primer set. Each CDR3 protein is one row after TCRdb ran MiXCR on the multiplex PCR reads. Of a few hundred thousand distinct CDR3 sequences listed, about 13% are singletons. The entry originates in a study of T cells in Graves' hyperthyroidism and ophthalmopathy.

This clonotype was sampled from a young woman with Graves' hyperthyroidism. Specimen: blood. The J gene is TRBJ2-3, the V gene TRBV28; D unclear. CDR3 in amino acids: CASSFSGDTQYF. The CDR3 region has the DNA TGTGCCAGCAGTTTTTCCGGGGATACGCAGTATTTT.